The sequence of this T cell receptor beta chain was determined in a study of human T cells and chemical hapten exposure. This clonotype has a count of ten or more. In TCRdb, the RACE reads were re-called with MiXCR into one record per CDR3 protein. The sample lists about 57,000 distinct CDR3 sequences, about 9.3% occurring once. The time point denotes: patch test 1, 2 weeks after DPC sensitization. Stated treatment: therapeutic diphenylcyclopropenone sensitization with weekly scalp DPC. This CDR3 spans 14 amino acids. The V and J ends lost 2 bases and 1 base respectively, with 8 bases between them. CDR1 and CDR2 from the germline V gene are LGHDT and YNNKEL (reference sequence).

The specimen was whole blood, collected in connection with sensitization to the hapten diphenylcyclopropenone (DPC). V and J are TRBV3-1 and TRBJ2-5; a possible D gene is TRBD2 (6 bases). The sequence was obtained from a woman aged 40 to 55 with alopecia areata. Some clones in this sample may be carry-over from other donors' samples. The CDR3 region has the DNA TGTGCCAGCAGCCAACCGGGGGTCCAAGAGACCCAGTACTTC. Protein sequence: CASSQPGVQETQYF.